This TCR beta chain was sequenced during a study of T cells in Graves' hyperthyroidism and ophthalmopathy. Study-wide findings and caveats: Prediction of ophthalmopathy progression came a median roughly 7.1 months pre-onset. Stable hyperthyroidism and ophthalmopathy were separated using 13 V-J signatures.

Patients were excluded for uncontrolled infection, other autoimmune disease, pregnancy or lactation. PBMCs stemmed from about 9.7 ml fresh peripheral blood. Deletions cut 0 bases from V and 4 bases from J, with 10 bases between. The CDR3 is 14 amino acids. Germline V gene data show CDR1 as SGHDT and CDR2 as YYEEEE. On this clonotype: Its antigen is unidentified.

RNA transcripts gave rise to amplified TCR beta CDR3 regions. TCR CDR3 underwent first-round RT-PCR with the HTBI primer set. TCRdb used MiXCR to reprocess the multiplex PCR reads, holding one entry per CDR3 protein. The sample comprises approximately 300,000 distinct CDR3 sequences, roughly 19% of which are singletons, and 35% to 45% rests with the top ten. The chain uses TRBV5-6 and TRBJ1-1; no reliable D call. Source material: blood. The TCR was taken from a man between 50 and 59 years old with Graves' ophthalmopathy. CDR3 nucleotides: TGTGCCAGCAGCTTGGACACGTGGGGCACTGAAGCTTTCTTT. Translation gives CASSLDTWGTEAFF.